This T cell receptor (beta chain) was observed in a study of T cell responses to AZD1222 COVID-19 vaccine. Study-level results: Repertoire sampling was restricted to post-peak T cell response timepoints. Across spike, vaccine-associated CD4 TCRs were found, dominant at 160-218 and 743-854.

The CDR3 totals 15 residues. From germline, CDR1 is MNHEY and CDR2 SVGAGI. V lost 4 bases to trimming and J lost 5 bases, with 12 bases between them. Clones were sequenced by immunoSEQ multiplex PCR, and TCRdb holds only the in-frame ones, with some missing. The table shows some 140,000 clones, with around 90% occurring only once. Concerning this clone itself: The antigen is not known.

Sequenced material: peripheral blood, taken on day 0 of AZD1222 vaccination. V gene TRBV6-5 combines with J gene TRBJ1-6; possible D gene TRBD1, 5 bases. The receptor was derived from an adult in good health. The CDR3: CASSWEGTDNSPLHF. The CDR3 DNA is TGTGCCAGCAGTTGGGAGGGGACCGATAATTCACCCCTCCACTTT.